This is a list of T cell receptor beta chains from one sample in a study of T cell repertoires in cytomegalovirus infection. Their target antigens are unknown. In TCRdb, the reads were re-called with MiXCR into one record per CDR3 protein. Here the sample spans 250,000 to 400,000 distinct CDR3 sequences, approximately 25% being singletons. The specimen comprised cultured PBMCs, sampled from culture after CMV antigen stimulation. These receptors were obtained from a human donor in good health (CMV status not recorded). Some clones in this sample may be carry-over from other donors' samples. The CDR3 runs from the conserved cysteine through the conserved F or W. Fields, in order: J gene, clone size, D gene, V gene, CDR3 protein, CDR3 DNA. A D gene is named only where the DNA matches it firmly. Clone size is stated in some rows and not others, as once, few, many or a class when expanded.

TRBJ1-4 NA NA TRBV15 CATSRDPGATNEKLFF TGTGCCACCAGCAGAGATCCAGGGGCAACTAATGAAAAACTGTTTTTT
TRBJ2-7 few NA TRBV20-1 CSARAPRGTYEQYF TGCAGTGCTAGGGCCCCCCGGGGCACCTACGAGCAGTACTTC
TRBJ1-3 few NA TRBV24-1 CATSDRARGNTIYF TGTGCCACCAGTGACAGGGCCCGTGGAAACACCATATATTTT
TRBJ2-2 few NA TRBV2 CASSESGGNTGELFF TGTGCCAGCAGTGAATCCGGGGGGAACACCGGGGAGCTGTTTTTT
TRBJ1-1 NA NA TRBV7-2 CASSADTEAFF TGTGCCAGCAGCGCGGACACTGAAGCTTTCTTT
TRBJ1-5 NA NA TRBV7-9 CASSRGFNQPQHF TGTGCCAGCAGCAGAGGCTTCAATCAGCCCCAGCATTTT
TRBJ1-5 many NA TRBV7-2 CASSLGRGANQPQHF TGTGCCAGCAGCTTAGGCCGGGGGGCTAATCAGCCCCAGCATTTT
TRBJ1-2 NA NA TRBV15 CATSRDGGQGYTF TGTGCCACCAGCAGAGATGGGGGGCAAGGCTACACCTTC
TRBJ2-3 many NA TRBV7-2 CASSLAPEADTQYF TGTGCCAGCAGCTTAGCGCCGGAGGCGGATACGCAGTATTTT
TRBJ2-2 few NA TRBV7-9 CASSLVLGPNTGELFF TGTGCCAGCAGCTTAGTGTTGGGGCCGAACACCGGGGAGCTGTTTTTT
TRBJ1-2 few TRBD1 TRBV7-2 CASSTWDRGNYGYTF TGTGCCAGCAGCACCTGGGACAGGGGGAACTATGGCTACACCTTC
TRBJ2-7 NA TRBD1 TRBV2 CASRLPGQNYEQYF TGTGCCAGCAGACTACCGGGACAGAACTACGAGCAGTACTTC
TRBJ2-3 many TRBD2 TRBV7-2 CASSPAGVGTDTQYF TGTGCCAGCAGTCCAGCGGGGGTCGGCACAGATACGCAGTATTTT
TRBJ2-7 few NA TRBV6-6 CASLSGHPYEQYF TGTGCCAGCCTCTCCGGGCACCCCTACGAGCAGTACTTC
TRBJ2-1 NA TRBD2 TRBV6-2/TRBV6-3 CASRIGGGGGRAYNEQFF TGTGCCAGCAGAATAGGAGGGGGCGGCGGGAGGGCTTACAATGAGCAGTTCTTC
TRBJ2-3 NA TRBD2 TRBV28 CASSLYGRLLDTQYF TGTGCCAGCAGTTTATACGGGAGGCTGTTGGATACGCAGTATTTT
TRBJ2-1 NA TRBD1 TRBV18 CASSPQGQGGNEQFF TGTGCCAGCTCACCACAGGGACAGGGGGGAAATGAGCAGTTCTTC